This entry lists 6 T cell receptor beta chains sequenced from one sample in a study of PD-L1 blockade in urothelial cancer. Time point reported: peripheral blood 6 weeks after treatment start. This table comes from immunoSEQ multiplex PCR, and its TCRdb copy is limited to in-frame clones, with some not included. The sample records 35,000 to 45,000 clones, around 90% being singletons. The material was PBMCs, obtained around atezolizumab (anti-PD-L1) treatment. The origin of the receptors is a man aged 70 or older with urothelial cancer.

The rearrangement joins TRBV6-5 to TRBJ2-7; 7 bases map to TRBD1. After removal of 6 bases from V and 1 base from J, the junction contained 9 bases not matched to a gene. This CDR3 spans 15 amino acids. From germline, CDR1 is MNHEY and CDR2 SVGAGI. CDR3 DNA sequence: TGTGCCAGCAGCCTCACTTGGACAGGATCCTACGAGCAGTACTTC. This translates into CASSLTWTGSYEQYF.

The table lists this clone with a count of one. The rearrangement uses TRBV12-5 and TRBJ1-3; 7 bases match TRBD1. The J segment lost 2 bases and the V segment lost 2 bases, leaving 6 bases of the junction unmatched. Germline loops: CDR1 LGHNT, CDR2 FRNRAP. The CDR3 is 16 amino acids. Here the CDR3 reads CASGLISGTAGNTIYF. In DNA, the CDR3 is TGTGCTAGTGGTTTGATATCTGGGACAGCTGGAAACACCATATATTTT.

V and J are TRBV5-6 and TRBJ2-3; D might be TRBD2 (5 bases). V gave up 5 bases and J gave up 3 bases, with 16 bases separating them. Germline CDR1 and CDR2: SGHDT and YYEEEE. The CDR3 has 15 amino acids. The CDR3 protein is CASRSVDYLTDTQYF. DNA for the CDR3: TGTGCCAGCAGATCCGTCGACTACCTAACAGATACGCAGTATTTT.

This rearrangement joins TRBV27 to TRBJ2-2; perhaps TRBD2 as D (6 bases). The CDR3 is 14 residues long. V lost 5 bases and J 2 bases, leaving 9 bases between the germline ends. CDR1 and CDR2 from the germline V gene are MNHEY and SMNVEV (reference sequence). The DNA of the CDR3 is TGTGCCAGCAGTGCGGGATTAAACACCGGGGAGCTGTTTTTT. This translates into CASSAGLNTGELFF.

The chain employs TRBV4-2 and TRBJ1-2; 7 nucleotides align to TRBD1. Germline V gene data show CDR1 as LGHNA and CDR2 as YNFKEQ. CDR3 length: 17 amino acids. The ends lost 1 base at V and 7 bases at J; junction bases unmatched: 15. CDR3 bases: TGTGCCAGCAGCCAAGTAGCGGGACAGTTAACGTCGGCTGGCTACACCTTC. It translates to CASSQVAGQLTSAGYTF.

The chain has TRBV7-7 and TRBJ2-5, with 7 bases identical to TRBD1. The germline V gene encodes CDR1 SSHAT and CDR2 FNYEAQ (reference sequence). The CDR3 is made up of 14 amino acids. J gave up 5 bases and V 5 bases, and 8 bases lay outside the gene matches. This CDR3 reads CASSPGSRGETQYF. CDR3 bases: TGTGCCAGCAGCCCGGGATCCAGGGGGGAGACCCAGTACTTC.